The 20 T cell receptor beta chains given below trace back to one sample, sequenced in a study of early T cells in non-severe SARS-CoV-2 infection. One entry per CDR3 protein results from TCRdb running MiXCR on the 5' RACE reads. The sample includes more than 60,000 distinct CDR3 sequences, under 15% seen only once; the top ten take around 2.8%. The specimen was whole blood, collected at baseline. These receptors all stem from an adult who was a healthcare worker with PCR-confirmed SARS-CoV-2 infection or an uninfected control (not recorded which).

The V gene is TRBV7-9, the J gene TRBJ2-5; no clear D gene. V lost 3 bases, J lost 1 base, and 3 bases lay in between. The germline CDR1 and CDR2 sequences are SEHNR and FQNEAQ (reference sequence). CDR3 length: 12 residues. In DNA form, the CDR3 reads TGTGCCAGCAGCTTGGCCCAAGAGACCCAGTACTTC. Amino acid sequence: CASSLAQETQYF.

Ten or more counts support this clonotype. The chain is built from TRBV7-8 and TRBJ2-5; maybe TRBD1 (7 bases). The CDR3 totals 14 residues. Trimming left V 3 bases short and J 4 bases short, with 12 bases between. In germline, CDR1 is SGHVS, CDR2 FQNEAQ. The CDR3 sequence is CASSLQGGSETQYF. In nucleotides, the CDR3 is TGTGCCAGCAGCTTGCAGGGGGGATCAGAGACCCAGTACTTC.

Only a few counts were recorded for this clonotype. The rearrangement links TRBV6-2 or TRBV6-3 to TRBJ2-1; TRBD1 might be the D (5 bases). Trimming left V 6 bases short and J 1 base short, with 19 bases between. CDR1 and CDR2 from the germline V gene are MNHEY and SVGEGT. This CDR3 spans 17 amino acids. This chain's CDR3 is CASSRLQQVSSYNEQFF. CDR3 sequence (DNA): TGTGCCAGCAGCCGACTGCAACAGGTTTCGTCCTACAATGAGCAGTTCTTC.

This clonotype was found once. The chain carries TRBV20-1 and TRBJ2-3; TRBD1 matches at 10 bases. Germline V CDR1 and CDR2: DFQATT, SNEGSKA (reference sequence). The CDR3 extends over 17 amino acids. J gave up 4 bases and V 3 bases, and 13 bases lay outside the gene matches. DNA of the CDR3: TGCAGTGCTAGCCCGCGCAAGGGACAGGGGAGGGCAGATACGCAGTATTTT. As protein: CSASPRKGQGRADTQYF.

This clonotype has ten or more counts. The V call is TRBV10-2, the J call TRBJ2-3; weak D call: TRBD1 (5 bases). Germline V CDR1 and CDR2: WSHSY, SAAADI. The CDR3 length is 15 residues. Between the trimmed V and J ends, which lost 3 bases and 1 base, there was a span of 11 bases. The DNA of the CDR3 is TGCGCCAGCAGTGACGGCAGGGCAGGCACAGATACGCAGTATTTT. It encodes CASSDGRAGTDTQYF.

In the case of this clonotype: A junction boundary mismatches the germline segment, possibly from a read error. The chain has TRBV6-2 or TRBV6-3 and TRBJ2-7; TRBD1 agrees at 8 bases. Germline-derived CDR1 and CDR2 are MNHEY and SVGEGT. This CDR3 has 14 amino acids. The CDR3 loop reads CVSSGRQGIGEQYF. In DNA form, the CDR3 reads TGTGTCAGCAGTGGCAGACAGGGGATCGGCGAGCAGTACTTC.

The genes are TRBV7-6 and TRBJ2-2, with a possible D match to TRBD1 (5 bases). The ends were cut back, 2 bases at V and 5 bases at J, with 9 bases in the middle. The CDR3 length is 14 residues. Per the germline V gene, CDR1 is SGHVS and CDR2 is FNYEAQ. CDR3 residues: CASSLRQSTGELFF. In DNA form, the CDR3 reads TGTGCCAGCAGCTTACGACAGTCTACCGGGGAGCTGTTTTTT. Together with reference TRBV7-6 and TRBJ2-2, the CDR3 gives the full variable domain: GAGVSQSPRYKVTKRGQDVALRCDPISGHVSLYWYRQALGQGPEFLTYFNYEAQQDKSGLPNDRFSAERPEGSISTLTIQRTEQRDSAMYRCASSLRQSTGELFFGEGSRLTVL.

This chain connects TRBV5-6 to TRBJ2-3; the D is unclear. CDR3 length equals 14 residues. Trimming shortened V by 2 bases and J by 0 bases, and 7 bases separated the two germline ends. Germline values: CDR1 SGHDT, CDR2 YYEEEE. The chain's CDR3 is CASSFPGSTDTQYF. As DNA, the CDR3 is TGTGCCAGCAGCTTTCCCGGTAGCACAGATACGCAGTATTTT.

This clonotype has more than one count but fewer than ten. The chain joins TRBV7-2 to TRBJ1-2; D ambiguous. The V end lost 5 bases, the J end lost 4 bases, and 14 bases lay between the germline ends. CDR3 size: 14 residues. Germline V gives CDR1 SGHTA, CDR2 FQGNSA. The CDR3: CASSPRDGLYGYTF. The CDR3 DNA reads as TGTGCCAGCAGCCCCCGTGATGGTCTCTATGGCTACACCTTC.

This clonotype was seen more than once but under ten times. The chain is built from TRBV2 and TRBJ2-5; no firm D call. The germline gives CDR1 SNHLY, CDR2 FYNNEI. The V end lost 6 bases, the J end lost 2 bases, and 13 bases lay between the germline ends. The length of the CDR3 is 14 residues. This CDR3 is CASSGRTEQETQYF. In DNA form, the CDR3 reads TGTGCCAGCAGCGGCAGGACGGAGCAAGAGACCCAGTACTTC.

This sequence joins TRBV28 and TRBJ1-5; maybe TRBD1 (6 bases). The CDR3 length is 14 residues. From germline, CDR1 is MDHEN and CDR2 SYDVKM. The V end lost 6 bases, the J end lost 9 bases, and 18 bases lay between the germline ends. The CDR3 coding sequence is TGTGCCAGCAGAACGGACAGTTTCTCTGGGCCCCAGCATTTT. This sequence encodes CASRTDSFSGPQHF.

This clonotype came up many times. This sequence joins TRBV2 and TRBJ1-1; no reliable D call. The CDR3 covers 13 residues. Trimming shortened V by 7 bases and J by 1 base, and 10 bases separated the two germline ends. Germline CDR1 and CDR2: SNHLY and FYNNEI. CDR3 sequence (DNA): TGTGCCAGCACCGTCGGTCCGAACACTGAAGCTTTCTTT. Residues: CASTVGPNTEAFF. Complete variable domain (other parts from reference TRBV2 and TRBJ1-1): EPEVTQTPSHQVTQMGQEVILRCVPISNHLYFYWYRQILGQKVEFLVSFYNNEISEKSEIFDDQFSVERPDGSNFTLKIRSTKLEDSAMYFCASTVGPNTEAFFGQGTRLTVV.

J is TRBJ2-7 and V is TRBV14, with D possibly being TRBD1 (6 bases). This CDR3 is 12 amino acids long. The germline V gene encodes CDR1 SGHDN and CDR2 FVKESK. V was pared by 6 bases and J by 1 base, with 7 bases between. The CDR3 sequence is CASSTGSYEQYF. For the CDR3, the DNA is TGTGCCAGCAGTACAGGGTCCTACGAGCAGTACTTC.

This clonotype was recorded a few times. CDR3 protein: CASSLTNNYGYTF. CDR3 DNA: TGTGCCAGCAGCTTAACCAACAACTATGGCTACACCTTC. This chain links TRBV7-2 with TRBJ1-2; no reliable D call. CDR3 length: 13 amino acids. CDR1 and CDR2 (germline): SGHTA, FQGNSA. Trimming shortened V by 2 bases and J by 2 bases, and 6 bases separated the two germline ends. Variable domain in full (rest from reference TRBV7-2 and TRBJ1-2): GAGVSQSPSNKVTEKGKDVELRCDPISGHTALYWYRQSLGQGLEFLIYFQGNSAPDKSGLPSDRFSAERTGGSVSTLTIQRTQQEDSAVYLCASSLTNNYGYTFGSGTRLTVV.

There are a few counts of this clonotype. The chain has TRBV6-5 and TRBJ1-6, with TRBD1 identical over 7 bases. CDR1 and CDR2 from the germline V gene are MNHEY and SVGAGI. The CDR3 spans 16 residues. V shed 2 bases, J shed 6 bases, and the junction held 7 bases outside the gene matches. CDR3 sequence reads: CASSYGTGQVNSPLHF. DNA for the CDR3: TGTGCCAGCAGTTACGGAACTGGACAGGTTAATTCACCCCTCCACTTT.

This clonotype was seen a few times. The CDR3 spells CASSPATGGAPYF. The DNA of the CDR3 is TGTGCCAGCTCACCCGCGACAGGGGGCGCACCCTACTTC. The chain joins TRBV18 to TRBJ2-4, with 10 bases matching TRBD1. The trim removed 3 bases at V and 16 bases at J, leaving 9 bases unmatched. This CDR3 contains 13 residues. Germline V gives CDR1 KGHSH, CDR2 LQKENI. The full variable domain, with the rest looked up from reference TRBV18 and TRBJ2-4, is NAGVMQNPRHLVRRRGQEARLRCSPMKGHSHVYWYRQLPEEGLKFMVYLQKENIIDESGMPKERFSAEFPKEGPSILRIQQVVRGDSAAYFCASSPATGGAPYFGAGTRLSVL.

This clonotype has at least ten counts. The V gene is TRBV25-1, the J gene TRBJ2-7, with D tentatively TRBD1 or TRBD2 (7 bases each). CDR1 is MGHDK, CDR2 SYGVNS, per germline. V gave up 1 base and J gave up 0 bases, with 16 bases separating them. CDR3 length: 17 residues. The CDR3, as DNA: TGTGCCAGCAGTGAATCGCGACCAGGGGGGGCCTCCTACGAGCAGTACTTC. This sequence encodes CASSESRPGGASYEQYF.

This clonotype has at least ten counts. The chain has TRBV7-8 and TRBJ1-2; D gene uncertain. Looked up from germline, CDR1 is SGHVS and CDR2 is FQNEAQ. V gave up 5 bases and J gave up 1 base, with 11 bases separating them. The CDR3 contains 14 residues. CDR3: CASSPSPSNYGYTF. In DNA, the CDR3 is TGTGCCAGCAGCCCCTCCCCTAGTAACTATGGCTACACCTTC.

This chain uses TRBV20-1 with TRBJ2-3; 7 nucleotides line up with TRBD1. This CDR3 has 15 amino acids. CDR1 and CDR2 from the germline V gene are DFQATT and SNEGSKA (reference sequence). Trimming cost V 6 bases and J 3 bases; bases outside gene matches: 12. The CDR3 here is CSAPRGQSRTDTQYF. CDR3 coding DNA: TGCAGTGCCCCCAGGGGACAGTCCAGGACAGATACGCAGTATTTT.

The chain employs TRBV6-2 or TRBV6-3 and TRBJ1-2; no clear D. The ends were cut back, 6 bases at V and 0 bases at J, with 17 bases in the middle. CDR3 length equals 16 residues. In germline, CDR1 is MNHEY, CDR2 SVGEGT. CDR3 bases: TGTGCCAGCAGCCGATGGACTGTCGCTTCTAACTATGGCTACACCTTC. It specifies CASSRWTVASNYGYTF.